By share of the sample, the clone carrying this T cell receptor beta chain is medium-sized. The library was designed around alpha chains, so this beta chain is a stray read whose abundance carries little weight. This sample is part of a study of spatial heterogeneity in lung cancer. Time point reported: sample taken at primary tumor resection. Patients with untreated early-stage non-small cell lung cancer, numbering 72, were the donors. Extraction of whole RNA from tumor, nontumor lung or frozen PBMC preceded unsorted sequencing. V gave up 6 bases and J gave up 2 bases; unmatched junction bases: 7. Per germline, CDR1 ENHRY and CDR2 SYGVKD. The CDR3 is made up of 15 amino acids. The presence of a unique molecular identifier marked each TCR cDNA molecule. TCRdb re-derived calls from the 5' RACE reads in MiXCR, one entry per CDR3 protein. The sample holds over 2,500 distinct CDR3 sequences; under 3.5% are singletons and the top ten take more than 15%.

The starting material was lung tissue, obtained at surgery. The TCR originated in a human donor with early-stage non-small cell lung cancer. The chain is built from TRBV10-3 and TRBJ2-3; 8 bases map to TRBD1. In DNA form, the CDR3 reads TGTGCCATCAGCCACGGACAGGGAGACACAGATACGCAGTATTTT. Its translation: CAISHGQGDTDTQYF.